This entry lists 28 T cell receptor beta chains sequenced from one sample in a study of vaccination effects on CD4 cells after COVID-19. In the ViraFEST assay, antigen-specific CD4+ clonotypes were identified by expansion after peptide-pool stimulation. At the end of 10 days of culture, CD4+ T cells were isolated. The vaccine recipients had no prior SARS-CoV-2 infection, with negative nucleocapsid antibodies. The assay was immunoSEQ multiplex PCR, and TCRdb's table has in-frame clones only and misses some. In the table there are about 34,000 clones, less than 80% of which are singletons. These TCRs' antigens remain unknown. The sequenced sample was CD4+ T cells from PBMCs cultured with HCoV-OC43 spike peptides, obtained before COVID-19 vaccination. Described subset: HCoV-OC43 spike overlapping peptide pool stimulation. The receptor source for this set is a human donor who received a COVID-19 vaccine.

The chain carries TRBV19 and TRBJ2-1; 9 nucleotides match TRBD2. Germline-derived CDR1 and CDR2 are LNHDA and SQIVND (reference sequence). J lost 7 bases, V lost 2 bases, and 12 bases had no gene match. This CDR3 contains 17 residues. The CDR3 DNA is TGTGCCAGTAGTATATTCCCCCGGACTAGCGTAATGAATGAGCAGTTCTTC. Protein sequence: CASSIFPRTSVMNEQFF.

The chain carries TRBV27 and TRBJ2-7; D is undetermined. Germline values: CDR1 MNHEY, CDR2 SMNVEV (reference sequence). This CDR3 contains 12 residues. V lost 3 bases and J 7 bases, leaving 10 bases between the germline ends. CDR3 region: CASSFKGREQYF. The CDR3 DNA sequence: TGTGCCAGCAGTTTTAAAGGACGTGAGCAGTACTTC.

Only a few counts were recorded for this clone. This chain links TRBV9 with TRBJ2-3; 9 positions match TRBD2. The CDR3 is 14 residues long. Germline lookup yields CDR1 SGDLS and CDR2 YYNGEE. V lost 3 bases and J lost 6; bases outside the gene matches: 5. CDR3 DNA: TGTGCCAGCAGCGCCCGGACTAGCGTCGATACGCAGTATTTT. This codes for CASSARTSVDTQYF. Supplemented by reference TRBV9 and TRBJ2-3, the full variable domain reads DSGVTQTPKHLITATGQRVTLRCSPRSGDLSVYWYQQSLDQGLQFLIQYYNGEERAKGNILERFSAQQFPDLHSELNLSSLELGDSALYFCASSARTSVDTQYFGPGTRLTVL.

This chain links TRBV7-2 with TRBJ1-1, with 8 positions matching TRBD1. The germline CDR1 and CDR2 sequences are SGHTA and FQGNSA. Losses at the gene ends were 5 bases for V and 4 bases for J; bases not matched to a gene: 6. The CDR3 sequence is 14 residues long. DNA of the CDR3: TGTGCCAGCAGCGCTCCGGACAGGGTCACTGAAGCTTTCTTT. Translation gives CASSAPDRVTEAFF.

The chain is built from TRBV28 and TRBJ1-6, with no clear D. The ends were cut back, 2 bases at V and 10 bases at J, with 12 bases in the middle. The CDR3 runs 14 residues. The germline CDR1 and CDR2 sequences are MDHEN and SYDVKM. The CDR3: CASSLASEFSPLHF. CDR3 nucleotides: TGTGCCAGCAGTTTAGCGTCAGAATTCTCACCCCTCCACTTT.

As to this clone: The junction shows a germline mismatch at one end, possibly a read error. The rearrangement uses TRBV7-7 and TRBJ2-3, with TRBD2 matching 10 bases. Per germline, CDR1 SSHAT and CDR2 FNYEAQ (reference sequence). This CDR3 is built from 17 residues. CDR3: CASSLSLAGANTDTQYF. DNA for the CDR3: TGTGCTAGCAGCTTAAGCCTAGCGGGGGCCAACACAGATACGCAGTATTTT.

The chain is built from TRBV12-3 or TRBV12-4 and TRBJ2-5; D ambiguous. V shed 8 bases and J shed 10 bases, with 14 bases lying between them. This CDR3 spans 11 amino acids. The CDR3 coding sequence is TGTGCCAGCTCCGGTAGTAGGATCCAGTACTTC. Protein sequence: CASSGSRIQYF.

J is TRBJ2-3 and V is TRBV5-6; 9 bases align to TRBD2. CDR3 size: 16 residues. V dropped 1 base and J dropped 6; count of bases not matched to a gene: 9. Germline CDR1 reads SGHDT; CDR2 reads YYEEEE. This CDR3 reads CASSLRQAGGADTQYF. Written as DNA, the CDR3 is TGTGCCAGCAGCTTGAGGCAAGCGGGGGGTGCCGATACGCAGTATTTT.

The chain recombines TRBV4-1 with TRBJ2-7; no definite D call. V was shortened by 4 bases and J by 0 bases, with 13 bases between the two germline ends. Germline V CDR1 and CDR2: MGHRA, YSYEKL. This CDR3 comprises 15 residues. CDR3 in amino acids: CASSPPRVSSYEQYF. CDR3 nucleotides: TGCGCCAGCAGCCCCCCCCGGGTGTCCTCCTACGAGCAGTACTTC.

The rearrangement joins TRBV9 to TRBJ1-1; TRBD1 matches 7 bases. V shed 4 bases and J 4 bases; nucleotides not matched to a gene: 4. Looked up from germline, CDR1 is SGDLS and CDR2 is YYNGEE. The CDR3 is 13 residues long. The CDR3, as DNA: TGTGCCAGCAGCCGCAGGGGGGGCACTGAAGCTTTCTTT. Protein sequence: CASSRRGGTEAFF.

The CDR3 nucleotides are TGTGCCAGCAGTGGGGGGAACTCCTACGAGCAGTACTTC. Translated: CASSGGNSYEQYF. V gene TRBV11-3 combines with J gene TRBJ2-7; D is possibly TRBD2 (6 bases). The CDR3 sequence is 13 residues long. Germline V gives CDR1 SGHNT, CDR2 YENEEA. V dropped 6 bases and J dropped 0 bases, with 9 bases sitting between them.

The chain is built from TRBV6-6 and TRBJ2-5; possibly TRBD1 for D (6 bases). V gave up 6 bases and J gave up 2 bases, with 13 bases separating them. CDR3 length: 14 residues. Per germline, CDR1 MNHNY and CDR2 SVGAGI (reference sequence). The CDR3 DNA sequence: TGTGCCAGCAGGGACCCTGGACAGCAAGAGACCCAGTACTTC. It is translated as CASRDPGQQETQYF.

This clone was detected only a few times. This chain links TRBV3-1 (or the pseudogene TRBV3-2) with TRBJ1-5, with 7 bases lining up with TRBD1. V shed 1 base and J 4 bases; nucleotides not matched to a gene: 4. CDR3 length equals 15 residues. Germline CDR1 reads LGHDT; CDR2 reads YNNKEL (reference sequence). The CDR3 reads CASSQGPTGNQPQHF. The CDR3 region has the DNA TGTGCCAGCAGCCAAGGCCCGACAGGGAATCAGCCCCAGCATTTT.

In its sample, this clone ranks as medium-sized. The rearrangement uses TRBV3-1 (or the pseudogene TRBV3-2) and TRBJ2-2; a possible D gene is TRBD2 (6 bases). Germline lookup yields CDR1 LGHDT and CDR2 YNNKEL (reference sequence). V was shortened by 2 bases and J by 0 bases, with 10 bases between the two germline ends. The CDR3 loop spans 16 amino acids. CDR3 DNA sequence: TGTGCCAGCAGCCAAAATGCGGGATCGAACACCGGGGAGCTGTTTTTT. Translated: CASSQNAGSNTGELFF.

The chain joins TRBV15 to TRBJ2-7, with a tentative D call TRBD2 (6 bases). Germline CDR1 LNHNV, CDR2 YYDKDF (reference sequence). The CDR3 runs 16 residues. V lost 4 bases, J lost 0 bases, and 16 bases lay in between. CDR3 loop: CATSTGRTGVSYEQYF. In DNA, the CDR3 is TGTGCCACCAGCACTGGACGGACGGGGGTCTCCTACGAGCAGTACTTC.

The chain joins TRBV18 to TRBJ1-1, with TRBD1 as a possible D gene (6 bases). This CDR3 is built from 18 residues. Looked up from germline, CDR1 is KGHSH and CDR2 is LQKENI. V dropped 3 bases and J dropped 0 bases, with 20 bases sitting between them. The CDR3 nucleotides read TGTGCCAGCTCACCTTTACGACTTGCAGGGGATATGAACACTGAAGCTTTCTTT. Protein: CASSPLRLAGDMNTEAFF.

The CDR3 loop is CASSSRRGLVIGELFF. The CDR3 nucleotides read TGTGCCAGCAGCTCGAGAAGGGGACTAGTTATCGGGGAGCTGTTTTTT. The V and J genes are TRBV7-2 and TRBJ2-2; 8 bases fit TRBD2. V was clipped by 4 bases and J by 7 bases; unmatched bases: 11. Germline CDR1 SGHTA, CDR2 FQGNSA. This CDR3 is built from 16 residues. The variable domain in full, with the rest retrieved from reference TRBV7-2 and TRBJ2-2, is GAGVSQSPSNKVTEKGKDVELRCDPISGHTALYWYRQSLGQGLEFLIYFQGNSAPDKSGLPSDRFSAERTGGSVSTLTIQRTQQEDSAVYLCASSSRRGLVIGELFFGEGSRLTVL.

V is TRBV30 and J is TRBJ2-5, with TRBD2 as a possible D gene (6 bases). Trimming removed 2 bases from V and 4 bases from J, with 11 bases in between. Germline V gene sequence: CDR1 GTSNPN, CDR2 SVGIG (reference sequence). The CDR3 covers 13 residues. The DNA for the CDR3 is TGTGCCTGGAGTCGGAGGGTCCGAGAGACCCAGTACTTC. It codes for CAWSRRVRETQYF.

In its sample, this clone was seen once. CDR3 amino acids: CASSPSGGTEQYF. The CDR3 region has the DNA TGTGCCAGCAGCCCATCGGGGGGGACAGAGCAGTACTTC. The chain joins TRBV11-3 to TRBJ2-7, with 8 bases matching TRBD2. The CDR3 runs to 13 residues. Germline V gene sequence: CDR1 SGHNT, CDR2 YENEEA. Unmatched junction bases numbered 7, after V lost 5 bases and J lost 7 bases.

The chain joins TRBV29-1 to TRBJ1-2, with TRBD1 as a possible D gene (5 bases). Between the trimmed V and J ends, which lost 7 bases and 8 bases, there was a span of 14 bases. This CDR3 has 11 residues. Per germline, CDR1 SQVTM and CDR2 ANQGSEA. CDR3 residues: CSAYGAGGYTF. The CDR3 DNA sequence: TGCAGCGCCTATGGGGCGGGCGGCTACACCTTC.

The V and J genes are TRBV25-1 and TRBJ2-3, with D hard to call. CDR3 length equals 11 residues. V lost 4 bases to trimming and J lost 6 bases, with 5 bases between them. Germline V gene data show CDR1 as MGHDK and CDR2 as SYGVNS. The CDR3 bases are TGTGCCAGCAGTGTGGGGGATACGCAGTATTTT. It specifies CASSVGDTQYF.

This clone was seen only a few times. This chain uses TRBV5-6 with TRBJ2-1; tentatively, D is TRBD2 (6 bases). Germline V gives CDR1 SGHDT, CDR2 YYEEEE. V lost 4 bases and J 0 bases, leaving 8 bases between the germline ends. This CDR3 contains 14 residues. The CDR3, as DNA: TGTGCCAGCAGCAGGGGAGGCTCCTACAATGAGCAGTTCTTC. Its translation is CASSRGGSYNEQFF.

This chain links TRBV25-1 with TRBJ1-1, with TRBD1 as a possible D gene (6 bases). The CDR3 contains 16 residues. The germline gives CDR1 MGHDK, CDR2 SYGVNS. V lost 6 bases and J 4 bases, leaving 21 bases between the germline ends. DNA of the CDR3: TGTGCCAGCAGAGCTCCGGGACATCTTCCGTCCACTGAAGCTTTCTTT. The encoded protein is CASRAPGHLPSTEAFF.

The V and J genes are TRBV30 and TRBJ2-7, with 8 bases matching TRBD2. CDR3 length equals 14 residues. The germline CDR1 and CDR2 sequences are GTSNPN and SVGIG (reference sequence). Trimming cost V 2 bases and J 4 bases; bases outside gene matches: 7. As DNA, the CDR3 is TGTGCCTGGAGTCACAGCGGGGGCGGGTACGAGCAGTACTTC. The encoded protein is CAWSHSGGGYEQYF.

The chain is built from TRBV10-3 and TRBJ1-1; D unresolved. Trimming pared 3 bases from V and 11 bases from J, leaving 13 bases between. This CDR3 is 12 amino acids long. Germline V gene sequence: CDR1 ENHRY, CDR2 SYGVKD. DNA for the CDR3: TGTGCCATCAGTGACCCCTTGTCGGCGGCTTTCTTT. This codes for CAISDPLSAAFF.

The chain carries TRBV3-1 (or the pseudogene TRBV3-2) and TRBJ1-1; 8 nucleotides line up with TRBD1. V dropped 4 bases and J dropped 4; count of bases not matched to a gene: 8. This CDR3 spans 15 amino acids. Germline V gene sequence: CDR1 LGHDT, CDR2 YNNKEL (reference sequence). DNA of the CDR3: TGTGCCAGCAGCCCTAAATGGACAGGGAGCACTGAAGCTTTCTTT. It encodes CASSPKWTGSTEAFF.

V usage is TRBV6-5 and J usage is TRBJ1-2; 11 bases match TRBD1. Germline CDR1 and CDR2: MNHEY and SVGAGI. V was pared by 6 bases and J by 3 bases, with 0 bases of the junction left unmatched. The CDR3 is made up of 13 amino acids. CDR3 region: CASRGQGDYGYTF. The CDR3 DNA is TGTGCCAGCAGGGGACAGGGGGACTATGGCTACACCTTC.

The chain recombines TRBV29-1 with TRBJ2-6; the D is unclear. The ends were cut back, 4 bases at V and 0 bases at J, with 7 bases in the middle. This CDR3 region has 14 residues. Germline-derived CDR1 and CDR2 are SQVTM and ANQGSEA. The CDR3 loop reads CSVGVSSGANVLTF. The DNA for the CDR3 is TGCAGCGTTGGGGTTAGCTCTGGGGCCAACGTCCTGACTTTC. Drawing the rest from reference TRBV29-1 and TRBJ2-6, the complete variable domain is SAVISQKPSRDICQRGTSLTIQCQVDSQVTMMFWYRQQPGQSLTLIATANQGSEATYESGFVIDKFPISRPNLTFSTLTVSNMSPEDSSIYLCSVGVSSGANVLTFGAGSRLTVL.